Below are 12 T cell receptor beta chains sequenced from a single sample in a study of blood T cell repertoires in COVID-19. The method was immunoSEQ multiplex PCR; TCRdb's version includes in-frame clones alone and lacks a portion of them. The sample consists of 180,000 or so clones, just under 80% of them appearing once. Sequencing was done on a sample of peripheral blood. Every receptor here comes from a woman older than 75 with active or convalescent COVID-19.

This chain joins TRBV19 and TRBJ2-5, with D possibly matching TRBD1 (6 bases). The CDR3 length is 13 residues. Trimming removed 3 bases from V and 5 bases from J, with 10 bases in between. Looked up from germline, CDR1 is LNHDA and CDR2 is SQIVND (reference sequence). The CDR3 region is CASSMGRGETQYF. As DNA, the CDR3 is TGTGCCAGTAGTATGGGCAGGGGCGAGACCCAGTACTTC.

The chain joins TRBV28 to TRBJ1-6; possible D gene TRBD1, 5 bases. Germline assignment: CDR1 MDHEN and CDR2 SYDVKM. V lost 10 bases and J 1 base, leaving 14 bases between the germline ends. The CDR3 is 15 amino acids. CDR3 loop: CATTPGKSYNSPLHF. The CDR3 DNA is TGTGCCACCACCCCAGGGAAATCCTATAATTCACCCCTCCACTTT.

This clone was seen only a few times. This CDR3 reads CATSGTAQETQYF. The CDR3 nucleotides read TGTGCCACCAGTGGGACAGCCCAAGAGACCCAGTACTTC. The chain employs TRBV24-1 and TRBJ2-5; possibly TRBD1 for D (6 bases). CDR3 size: 13 residues. Looked up from germline, CDR1 is KGHDR and CDR2 is SFDVKD. V was pared by 5 bases and J by 1 base, with 7 bases between.

V gene TRBV11-2 combines with J gene TRBJ1-2; possibly TRBD1 for D (6 bases). In germline, CDR1 is SGHAT, CDR2 FQNNGV. CDR3 size: 14 residues. Trimming took 2 bases from V and 5 from J, leaving 12 bases between them. The CDR3 bases are TGTGCCAGCAGCTTAAACAGGGCGGTTTATGGCTACACCTTC. Translated, it gives CASSLNRAVYGYTF.

This chain links TRBV5-4 with TRBJ2-7, with 11 bases that match TRBD2. CDR1 SGHNT and CDR2 YYREEE come from the germline V gene (reference sequence). The CDR3 runs 15 residues. V lost 5 bases, J lost 4 bases, and 8 bases stayed unmatched. The CDR3 DNA follows: TGTGCCAGCAGACCGACTAGCGGGGATAGTTACGAGCAGTACTTC. Translation gives CASRPTSGDSYEQYF. The variable domain in full, completed from reference TRBV5-4 and TRBJ2-7, reads ETGVTQSPTHLIKTRGQQVTLRCSSQSGHNTVSWYQQALGQGPQFIFQYYREEENGRGNFPPRFSGLQFPNYSSELNVNALELDDSALYLCASRPTSGDSYEQYFGPGTRLTVT.

The chain is built from TRBV28 and TRBJ1-1; 8 bases are a match to TRBD1. The CDR3 length is 13 residues. J was trimmed by 10 bases and V by 4 bases; bases with no gene match: 8. Germline CDR1 and CDR2: MDHEN and SYDVKM. The DNA for the CDR3 is TGTGCCAGCAGTTCGCAGGGGGCTCTCGTAGCTTTCTTT. It translates to CASSSQGALVAFF.

V gene TRBV5-8 combines with J gene TRBJ2-4, with 7 bases matching TRBD1. The trim removed 7 bases at V and 4 bases at J, leaving 8 bases unmatched. Germline V gene sequence: CDR1 SGHTS, CDR2 YDEGEE. The CDR3 loop spans 14 amino acids. The CDR3 region is CASAQGTVKNIQYF. The CDR3 DNA reads as TGTGCCAGCGCTCAGGGGACAGTAAAAAACATTCAGTACTTC.

The chain uses TRBV19 and TRBJ1-2; no clear D. The CDR3 contains 14 residues. V lost 3 bases and J 5 bases, leaving 13 bases between the germline ends. Germline values: CDR1 LNHDA, CDR2 SQIVND (reference sequence). CDR3 sequence reads: CASSIGGSRYGYTF. The CDR3 region has the DNA TGTGCCAGTAGTATCGGAGGTTCCAGGTATGGCTACACCTTC.

The rearrangement joins TRBV5-4 to TRBJ1-2, with 7 bases identical to TRBD1. The CDR3 is made up of 17 amino acids. Germline V gene lookup returns CDR1 SGHNT and CDR2 YYREEE (reference sequence). V shed 4 bases and J 5 bases; nucleotides not matched to a gene: 17. CDR3 loop: CASSATGKGGKGYGYTF. In DNA form, the CDR3 reads TGTGCCAGCAGCGCGACAGGGAAAGGGGGTAAAGGTTATGGCTACACCTTC. The full variable domain, completed using reference TRBV5-4 and TRBJ1-2, is ETGVTQSPTHLIKTRGQQVTLRCSSQSGHNTVSWYQQALGQGPQFIFQYYREEENGRGNFPPRFSGLQFPNYSSELNVNALELDDSALYLCASSATGKGGKGYGYTFGSGTRLTVV.

This chain joins TRBV6-5 and TRBJ1-1, with D possibly being TRBD1 (6 bases). This CDR3 has 12 residues. CDR1 is MNHEY, CDR2 SVGAGI, per germline. The V and J ends lost 7 bases and 7 bases respectively, with 13 bases between them. The CDR3 region has the DNA TGTGCCAGCACTCCGGGGGGCAGTGAAGCTTTCTTT. Translated, it gives CASTPGGSEAFF.

The chain combines TRBV7-2 with TRBJ2-2; no clear D. This CDR3 contains 11 residues. V was pared by 4 bases and J by 6 bases, with 3 bases between. Germline CDR1 and CDR2: SGHTA and FQGNSA. The DNA for the CDR3 is TGTGCCAGCAGCTGGCCCGGGGAGCTGTTTTTT. Its translation is CASSWPGELFF.

The V call is TRBV10-3, the J call TRBJ1-6; D is unresolved. CDR1 is ENHRY and CDR2 is SYGVKD in the germline V gene. V dropped 6 bases and J dropped 6 bases, with 12 bases sitting between them. CDR3 length: 14 amino acids. The CDR3: CAISPENGNSPLHF. In nucleotides, the CDR3 is TGTGCCATCAGCCCCGAGAACGGTAATTCACCCCTCCACTTT.